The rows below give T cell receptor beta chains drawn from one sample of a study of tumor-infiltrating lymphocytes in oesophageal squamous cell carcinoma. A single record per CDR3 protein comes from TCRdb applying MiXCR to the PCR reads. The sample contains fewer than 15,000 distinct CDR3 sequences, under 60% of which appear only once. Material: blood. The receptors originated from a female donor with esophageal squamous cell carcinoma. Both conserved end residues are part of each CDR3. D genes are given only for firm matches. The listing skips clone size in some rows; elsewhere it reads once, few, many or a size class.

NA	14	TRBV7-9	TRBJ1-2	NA	CASSLGRTNYGYTF	TGTGCCAGCAGCTTAGGCAGGACAAACTATGGCTACACCTTC
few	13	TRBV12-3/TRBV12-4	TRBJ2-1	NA	CASSLHGRNEQFF	TGTGCCAGCAGTTTACACGGAAGGAATGAGCAGTTCTTC
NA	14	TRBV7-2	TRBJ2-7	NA	CASSLGQSSYEQYF	TGTGCCAGCAGCTTAGGGCAGAGCTCCTACGAGCAGTACTTC
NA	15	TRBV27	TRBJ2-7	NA	CASSLRRNRSYVQYF	TGTGCCAGCAGTTTAAGGCGGAACAGGTCCTACGTGCAGTACTTC
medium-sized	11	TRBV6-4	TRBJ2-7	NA	CASSDGYEQYF	TGTGCCAGCAGTGACGGGTACGAGCAGTACTTC
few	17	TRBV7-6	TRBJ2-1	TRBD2	CASSRSELAGGHNEQFF	TGTGCCAGCAGTCGCAGCGAACTAGCGGGAGGGCACAATGAGCAGTTCTTC
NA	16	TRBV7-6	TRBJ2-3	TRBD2	CASSLVGLAGGDTQYF	TGTGCCAGCAGCTTAGTGGGACTAGCGGGAGGTGATACGCAGTATTTT
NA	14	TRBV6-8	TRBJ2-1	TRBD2	CASIKDPGLAKQFF	TGTGCCAGCATCAAAGATCCGGGACTAGCTAAGCAGTTCTTC
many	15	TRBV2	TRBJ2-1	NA	CASSVRRGAGNEQFF	TGTGCCAGCAGTGTGAGACGGGGGGCGGGCAATGAGCAGTTCTTC
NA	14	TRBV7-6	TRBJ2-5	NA	CASSLGGGAETQYF	TGTGCTAGCAGCTTGGGGGGGGGGGCAGAGACCCAGTACTTC
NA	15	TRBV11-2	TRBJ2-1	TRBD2	CASSSHSGYYNEQFF	TGTGCCAGCAGCTCCCATAGCGGGTACTACAATGAGCAGTTCTTC